Listed below are T cell receptor beta chains from one sample, sequenced in a study of T cell responses to AZD1222 COVID-19 vaccine. The protocol was immunoSEQ multiplex PCR, while the TCRdb copy is restricted to in-frame clones and leaves out a portion. The table includes fewer than 200,000 clones, roughly 92% detected once. Sequencing was performed on peripheral blood, taken 28 days after the second dose of the MenACWY control vaccine. Receptor source: an adult who received the MenACWY meningococcal vaccine as a control. Both conserved end residues are part of each CDR3. D genes are given only for firm matches. Some rows mark clone size as missing; the rest say once, few, many or name a class of expanded clone.

D gene	V gene	J gene	clone size	CDR3 protein	CDR3 DNA
-	TRBV28	TRBJ2-1	-	CASSLVENRLFF	TGTGCCAGCAGTTTAGTTGAGAACCGCTTGTTCTTC
TRBD1	TRBV18	TRBJ1-1	-	CASSATRRDSGTEAFF	TGTGCCAGCTCAGCGACTCGCCGGGACAGCGGCACTGAAGCTTTCTTT
-	TRBV3-1/TRBV3-2	TRBJ1-3	-	CASSRTAGNTIYF	TGTGCCAGCAGCCGGACGGCTGGAAACACCATATATTTT
-	TRBV6-1	TRBJ2-1	-	CASSEAFTGYNEQFF	TGTGCCAGCAGTGAAGCGTTCACGGGCTACAATGAGCAGTTCTTC
TRBD2	TRBV7-2	TRBJ2-3	-	CASSLKREGRVDTQYF	TGTGCCAGCAGCTTGAAGCGGGAGGGCCGTGTAGATACGCAGTATTTT
TRBD2	TRBV7-6	TRBJ2-2	-	CASSRSGMGELFF	TGTGCCAGCAGCCGTAGCGGGATGGGGGAGCTGTTTTTT
TRBD2	TRBV2	TRBJ2-3	-	CASSESSGRADTQYF	TGTGCCAGCAGTGAGTCCAGCGGGAGGGCAGATACGCAGTATTTT
-	TRBV5-6	TRBJ1-1	-	CASSLRGGGTEAFF	TGTGCCAGCAGCTTGCGGGGTGGCGGCACTGAAGCTTTCTTT
-	TRBV30	TRBJ2-1	-	CAWSAAGEQFF	TGTGCCTGGAGTGCAGCAGGTGAGCAGTTCTTC
-	TRBV15	TRBJ1-5	once	CATSILSGGEPQHF	TGTGCCACCAGTATCCTCTCTGGGGGGGAGCCCCAGCATTTT
-	TRBV7-2	TRBJ2-3	-	CASSLGVTGHTQYF	TGTGCCAGCAGCTTGGGCGTTACGGGCCATACGCAGTATTTT
-	TRBV5-6	TRBJ1-2	-	CASSLGGQRVYGYTF	TGTGCCAGCAGCCTGGGGGGGCAGAGAGTTTATGGCTACACCTTC
-	TRBV19	TRBJ1-2	-	CASSPGSSGYGYTF	TGTGCCAGTAGTCCAGGGAGTTCGGGCTATGGCTACACCTTC
-	TRBV19	TRBJ1-2	-	CASLPGAGGYGYTF	TGTGCCAGTTTGCCGGGGGCTGGGGGCTATGGCTACACCTTC
TRBD1	TRBV18	TRBJ1-5	-	CASSPRGQDQPQHF	TGTGCCAGCTCACCCAGGGGGCAGGATCAGCCCCAGCATTTT
-	TRBV14	TRBJ2-7	-	CASSQVSSGYEQYF	TGTGCCAGCAGCCAAGTGAGTAGCGGCTACGAGCAGTACTTC
-	TRBV2	TRBJ1-2	-	CASSVGRLRLGGYTF	TGTGCCAGCAGCGTCGGACGGCTCAGGTTGGGTGGCTACACCTTC
-	TRBV7-2	TRBJ2-2	-	CASSLPDRTGELFF	TGTGCCAGCAGCTTACCAGATAGGACCGGGGAGCTGTTTTTT
-	TRBV12-3/TRBV12-4	TRBJ1-2	-	CASSLGWQGYTF	TGTGCCAGCAGTTTAGGCTGGCAAGGCTACACCTTC
TRBD1	TRBV3-1/TRBV3-2	TRBJ1-1	-	CASSPRTGAEAFF	TGTGCCAGCAGCCCAAGGACAGGGGCTGAAGCTTTCTTT
TRBD1	TRBV9	TRBJ1-5	-	CASSVGSGQGQPQHF	TGTGCCAGCAGCGTAGGATCGGGACAGGGCCAGCCCCAGCATTTT
TRBD1	TRBV11-2	TRBJ1-2	-	CASSPGTAYGYTF	TGTGCCAGCAGCCCCGGGACAGCCTATGGCTACACCTTC
-	TRBV9	TRBJ1-1	-	CASSVEWRTEAFF	TGTGCCAGCAGCGTAGAGTGGAGGACTGAAGCTTTCTTT
-	TRBV21-1	TRBJ1-2	-	CASSTRDRDFGYTF	TGTGCCAGCAGCACCCGGGACAGGGACTTTGGCTACACCTTC
-	TRBV27	TRBJ1-1	-	CASSFWRADLNTEAFF	TGTGCCAGCAGTTTCTGGAGGGCAGATCTGAACACTGAAGCTTTCTTT
TRBD1	TRBV28	TRBJ1-1	-	CASGQGARRNTEAFF	TGTGCCAGCGGACAGGGGGCGAGGAGGAACACTGAAGCTTTCTTT
-	TRBV10-3	TRBJ2-3	-	CATLTGTSTDTQYF	TGTGCCACCTTGACCGGGACGAGCACAGATACGCAGTATTTT
TRBD1	TRBV5-1	TRBJ1-1	-	CASSLDRAYNTEAFF	TGCGCCAGCAGCTTAGACAGGGCTTACAACACTGAAGCTTTCTTT
-	TRBV11-3	TRBJ2-3	-	CASSSRHSGTLGTDTQYF	TGTGCCAGCAGCTCCCGACACTCCGGGACACTTGGGACAGATACGCAGTATTTT
-	TRBV4-1	TRBJ2-2	-	CASSHASGAYNTGELFF	TGCGCCAGCAGCCACGCATCGGGGGCCTACAACACCGGGGAGCTGTTTTTT
-	TRBV19	TRBJ1-1	-	CASRIGRSTEAFF	TGTGCCAGTAGAATAGGACGGAGCACTGAAGCTTTCTTT
-	TRBV28	TRBJ1-2	-	CASSLLGLYGYTF	TGTGCCAGCAGTTTACTGGGTCTCTATGGCTACACCTTC
-	TRBV2	TRBJ2-1	-	CASSERRDVYNEQFF	TGTGCCAGCAGTGAAAGGCGAGACGTCTACAATGAGCAGTTCTTC
-	TRBV7-9	TRBJ1-6	-	CASSPPSGNSPLHF	TGTGCCAGCAGCCCTCCGTCGGGCAATTCACCCCTCCACTTT
-	TRBV7-7	TRBJ2-1	-	CASSHSAARGNEQFF	TGTGCTAGCAGCCACTCGGCGGCTCGGGGGAATGAGCAGTTCTTC
-	TRBV24-1	TRBJ2-5	-	CATSDLLGREETQYF	TGTGCCACCAGTGATTTGCTGGGGCGAGAAGAGACCCAGTACTTC
-	TRBV19	TRBJ1-5	-	CASSMVGSNQPQHF	TGTGCCAGTAGTATGGTCGGGAGCAATCAGCCCCAGCATTTT
TRBD1	TRBV30	TRBJ1-5	-	CAWSYGDRGLQPQHF	TGTGCCTGGAGCTACGGGGACAGGGGGCTGCAGCCCCAGCATTTT
-	TRBV2	TRBJ1-2	-	CASTLGEENYGYTF	TGTGCCAGCACCCTGGGAGAGGAGAACTATGGCTACACCTTC
-	TRBV5-1	TRBJ2-1	-	CASSLLDRSGEQFF	TGCGCCAGCAGCTTGCTGGACAGATCGGGGGAGCAGTTCTTC
TRBD1	TRBV19	TRBJ1-4	-	CASSTGGQGSEKLFF	TGTGCCAGTAGTACAGGGGGACAGGGGAGTGAAAAACTGTTTTTT
-	TRBV28	TRBJ1-2	-	CACRGVNYGYTF	TGTGCCTGCCGAGGGGTAAACTATGGCTACACCTTC
-	TRBV19	TRBJ2-3	-	CASSIVEGRWGTDTQYF	TGTGCCAGTAGTATAGTAGAGGGCCGGTGGGGCACAGATACGCAGTATTTT
-	TRBV19	TRBJ1-5	-	CASNIGFNQPQHF	TGTGCCAGTAACATTGGATTCAATCAGCCCCAGCATTTT
-	TRBV2	TRBJ1-2	-	CASSGSGTPYGYTF	TGTGCCAGCAGTGGATCTGGGACACCCTATGGCTACACCTTC
-	TRBV7-9	TRBJ1-6	-	CASSTLQTGRSPLHF	TGTGCCAGCAGCACCCTTCAAACGGGAAGATCACCCCTCCACTTT
-	TRBV2	TRBJ2-3	-	CASSEKSGTDTQYF	TGTGCCAGCAGTGAAAAGAGCGGCACAGATACGCAGTATTTT
-	TRBV9	TRBJ1-5	-	CASSVDSGANQPQHF	TGTGCCAGCAGCGTAGATTCTGGGGCCAATCAGCCCCAGCATTTT
TRBD1	TRBV19	TRBJ2-5	-	CASNSPEKGQQETQYF	TGTGCCAGTAACTCGCCAGAAAAGGGACAGCAAGAGACCCAGTACTTC